This T cell receptor (beta chain) was found in a study of cytomegalovirus exposure and HLA in healthy donors. General study results and limits: TCR beta V segments were, for the most part, productive about 87% or about 30% of the time in an earlier analysis.

With respect to this clone: The antigen is undetermined.

The PCR employed 60 Vbeta primers together with 13 Jbeta primers. Generated by immunoSEQ multiplex PCR, the TCRdb table keeps only in-frame clones and is missing some. The sample shows roughly 150,000 clones, around 78% of them seen only once. Germline loops: CDR1 SQVTM, CDR2 ANQGSEA. V was pared by 1 base and J by 2 bases, with 7 bases of the junction left unmatched. The CDR3 length is 17 residues. The TCR was taken from a woman between 35 and 50 years old in good health and CMV-seronegative. V and J are TRBV29-1 and TRBJ2-3; 12 bases line up with TRBD2. Sequenced material: PBMCs. As DNA, the CDR3 is TGCAGCGTTGAAGGTGCGGCTAGCGGGAGGGCCACAGATACGCAGTATTTT. It is translated as CSVEGAASGRATDTQYF.